These T cell receptor beta chains were read from a single sample in a study of early stage breast cancer tumors. Here immunoSEQ multiplex PCR was the method, and the copy in TCRdb shows in-frame clones only, minus some. The repertoire holds roughly 25,000 clones, with over 60% as singletons. What was sequenced was breast tumor tissue. These receptors were obtained from a person between 60 and 69 years old with breast cancer. The CDR3 runs from the conserved cysteine through the conserved F or W. A D gene is named only where the DNA matches it firmly. Rows may omit the clone size; those that give it use once, few, many or a size class.

abundance: few; v_gene: TRBV5-1; j_gene: TRBJ1-2; len: 13; d_gene: .; CDR3aa: CASSFGGGYGYTF; CDR3nt: TGCGCCAGCAGCTTTGGAGGAGGTTATGGCTACACCTTC
abundance: once; v_gene: TRBV7-9; j_gene: TRBJ2-7; len: 17; d_gene: TRBD1; CDR3aa: CASSPYLRDRDRYEQYF; CDR3nt: TGTGCCAGCAGCCCTTACCTACGGGACAGGGACCGCTACGAGCAGTACTTC
abundance: few; v_gene: TRBV10-1; j_gene: TRBJ2-2; len: 13; d_gene: .; CDR3aa: CASLNANTGELFF; CDR3nt: TGCGCCAGTCTAAACGCGAACACCGGGGAGCTGTTTTTT
abundance: .; v_gene: TRBV7-2; j_gene: TRBJ2-7; len: 14; d_gene: .; CDR3aa: CASSLVFGTSEQYF; CDR3nt: TGTGCCAGCAGCTTAGTCTTCGGGACTTCCGAGCAGTACTTC
abundance: .; v_gene: TRBV4-3; j_gene: TRBJ1-3; len: 15; d_gene: TRBD1; CDR3aa: CASSQGGGPGNTIYF; CDR3nt: TGCGCCAGCAGCCAAGGAGGGGGCCCTGGAAACACCATATATTTT
abundance: medium-sized; v_gene: TRBV7-8; j_gene: TRBJ2-7; len: 15; d_gene: .; CDR3aa: CASSLLSGEYYEQYF; CDR3nt: TGTGCCAGCAGCTTACTTAGCGGTGAATACTACGAGCAGTACTTC
abundance: few; v_gene: TRBV6-1; j_gene: TRBJ2-1; len: 16; d_gene: TRBD2; CDR3aa: CASSEGLAGGLSEQFF; CDR3nt: TGTGCCAGCAGTGAGGGACTAGCGGGAGGGTTAAGTGAGCAGTTCTTC
abundance: .; v_gene: TRBV15; j_gene: TRBJ1-2; len: 14; d_gene: TRBD1; CDR3aa: CATSRDQQGYGYTF; CDR3nt: TGTGCCACCAGCAGAGATCAACAGGGGTATGGCTACACCTTC
abundance: .; v_gene: TRBV29-1; j_gene: TRBJ2-7; len: 15; d_gene: .; CDR3aa: CSASREDGLLYEQYF; CDR3nt: TGCAGCGCCAGCCGCGAGGACGGACTCCTCTACGAGCAGTACTTC
abundance: .; v_gene: TRBV7-9; j_gene: TRBJ1-2; len: 13; d_gene: .; CDR3aa: CASSFGLNYGYTF; CDR3nt: TGTGCCAGCAGCTTTGGGCTTAACTATGGCTACACCTTC
abundance: .; v_gene: TRBV19; j_gene: TRBJ2-3; len: 17; d_gene: TRBD2; CDR3aa: CASSISRLAGVTDTQYF; CDR3nt: TGTGCCAGTAGTATCAGCCGACTAGCGGGAGTCACAGATACGCAGTATTTT
abundance: few; v_gene: TRBV5-6; j_gene: TRBJ1-2; len: 13; d_gene: TRBD1; CDR3aa: CASSIGQGGGYTF; CDR3nt: TGTGCCAGCAGCATAGGACAGGGTGGTGGCTACACCTTC
abundance: .; v_gene: TRBV7-2; j_gene: TRBJ2-3; len: 17; d_gene: .; CDR3aa: CASSLAYDSPSTDTQYF; CDR3nt: TGTGCCAGCAGCTTAGCGTACGACAGCCCTTCCACAGATACGCAGTATTTT
abundance: .; v_gene: TRBV28; j_gene: TRBJ1-5; len: 15; d_gene: .; CDR3aa: CASSFTGGEGQPQHF; CDR3nt: TGTGCCAGCAGTTTCACCGGGGGGGAGGGTCAGCCCCAGCATTTT
abundance: .; v_gene: TRBV9; j_gene: TRBJ2-7; len: 16; d_gene: .; CDR3aa: CASSVATSGSSNEQYF; CDR3nt: TGTGCCAGCAGCGTAGCTACCAGCGGGTCCTCGAACGAGCAGTACTTC
abundance: few; v_gene: TRBV5-1; j_gene: TRBJ2-7; len: 12; d_gene: .; CDR3aa: CASRLLSYEQYF; CDR3nt: TGCGCCAGCAGGCTACTGAGCTACGAGCAGTACTTC
abundance: .; v_gene: TRBV10-3; j_gene: TRBJ1-2; len: 13; d_gene: .; CDR3aa: CAISESGVNGYTF; CDR3nt: TGTGCCATCAGTGAGTCGGGAGTAAATGGCTACACCTTC
abundance: few; v_gene: TRBV7-6; j_gene: TRBJ2-3; len: 15; d_gene: .; CDR3aa: CASSLWAGDTNTQYF; CDR3nt: TGTGCCAGCAGTTTGTGGGCAGGGGACACGAATACGCAGTATTTT
abundance: .; v_gene: TRBV5-6; j_gene: TRBJ1-4; len: 15; d_gene: TRBD1; CDR3aa: CASSFTGQGNEKLFF; CDR3nt: TGTGCCAGCAGCTTTACGGGACAGGGAAATGAAAAACTGTTTTTT
abundance: few; v_gene: TRBV10-2; j_gene: TRBJ2-1; len: 14; d_gene: .; CDR3aa: CASSPFGGINEQFF; CDR3nt: TGCGCCAGCAGTCCCTTTGGGGGGATCAATGAGCAGTTCTTC
abundance: .; v_gene: TRBV27; j_gene: TRBJ2-1; len: 15; d_gene: TRBD2; CDR3aa: CASSLNAGAYNEQFF; CDR3nt: TGTGCCAGCAGTTTAAACGCGGGAGCGTACAATGAGCAGTTCTTC
abundance: .; v_gene: TRBV5-1; j_gene: TRBJ1-1; len: 15; d_gene: TRBD1; CDR3aa: CASSLVRQGGTEAFF; CDR3nt: TGCGCCAGCAGCTTGGTTAGACAGGGAGGCACTGAAGCTTTCTTT
abundance: once; v_gene: TRBV2; j_gene: TRBJ2-1; len: 15; d_gene: .; CDR3aa: CASSQSQGQDNEQFF; CDR3nt: TGTGCCAGCAGTCAATCTCAGGGGCAAGACAATGAGCAGTTCTTC
abundance: .; v_gene: TRBV19; j_gene: TRBJ2-6; len: 16; d_gene: .; CDR3aa: CASRTDHDSGANVLTF; CDR3nt: TGTGCCTCCCGGACAGACCACGACTCTGGGGCCAACGTCCTGACTTTC
abundance: .; v_gene: TRBV6-5; j_gene: TRBJ1-2; len: 13; d_gene: .; CDR3aa: CASSYSGVYGYTF; CDR3nt: TGTGCCAGCAGTTACAGCGGGGTCTATGGCTACACCTTC
abundance: .; v_gene: TRBV7-3; j_gene: TRBJ1-2; len: 13; d_gene: .; CDR3aa: CASSLEGVVGYTF; CDR3nt: TGTGCCAGCAGCTTAGAGGGGGTGGTTGGCTACACCTTC
abundance: .; v_gene: TRBV18; j_gene: TRBJ2-5; len: 15; d_gene: .; CDR3aa: CASSLEDGGGETQYF; CDR3nt: TGTGCCAGCTCCCTAGAGGACGGGGGAGGAGAGACCCAGTACTTC
abundance: .; v_gene: TRBV7-2; j_gene: TRBJ2-7; len: 17; d_gene: TRBD2; CDR3aa: CASSFLAGGGRSYEQYF; CDR3nt: TGTGCCAGCAGCTTCCTAGCGGGAGGGGGCCGCTCCTACGAGCAGTACTTC
abundance: .; v_gene: TRBV19; j_gene: TRBJ2-1; len: 16; d_gene: TRBD2; CDR3aa: CASTPYRTSGRSEQFF; CDR3nt: TGTGCCAGTACCCCCTATCGGACTAGCGGGAGAAGTGAGCAGTTCTTC
abundance: .; v_gene: TRBV7-2; j_gene: TRBJ2-1; len: 15; d_gene: TRBD2; CDR3aa: CASSHGGLAGGLQFF; CDR3nt: TGCGCCAGCAGCCACGGGGGACTAGCGGGAGGGTTACAGTTCTTC
abundance: .; v_gene: TRBV19; j_gene: TRBJ1-2; len: 13; d_gene: TRBD1; CDR3aa: CASSTQGVYGYTF; CDR3nt: TGTGCCAGTAGTACACAGGGGGTCTATGGCTACACCTTC
abundance: once; v_gene: TRBV6-5; j_gene: TRBJ2-3; len: 14; d_gene: .; CDR3aa: CASRTQRGTDTQYF; CDR3nt: TGTGCCAGCAGAACACAGAGGGGCACAGATACGCAGTATTTT
abundance: .; v_gene: TRBV4-1; j_gene: TRBJ1-2; len: 14; d_gene: TRBD1; CDR3aa: CASSQDLTGSGYTF; CDR3nt: TGCGCCAGCAGCCAAGATTTGACAGGGAGTGGCTACACCTTC
abundance: .; v_gene: TRBV10-2; j_gene: TRBJ2-7; len: 14; d_gene: .; CDR3aa: CASSESWGPYEQYF; CDR3nt: TGCGCCAGCAGTGAGTCCTGGGGCCCCTACGAGCAGTACTTC
abundance: few; v_gene: TRBV25-1; j_gene: TRBJ2-7; len: 11; d_gene: .; CDR3aa: CASSGYYEQYF; CDR3nt: TGTGCCAGCAGTGGTTACTACGAGCAGTACTTC
abundance: .; v_gene: TRBV29-1; j_gene: TRBJ1-5; len: 13; d_gene: TRBD1; CDR3aa: CSVRDSFNQPQHF; CDR3nt: TGCAGCGTTCGGGACAGCTTTAATCAGCCCCAGCATTTT
abundance: few; v_gene: TRBV6-1; j_gene: TRBJ2-1; len: 18; d_gene: TRBD2; CDR3aa: CASSQGTSGTYSYNEQFF; CDR3nt: TGTGCCAGCAGTCAAGGGACTAGCGGGACGTACTCCTACAATGAGCAGTTCTTC
abundance: few; v_gene: TRBV28; j_gene: TRBJ1-2; len: 11; d_gene: .; CDR3aa: CASSSPYGYTF; CDR3nt: TGTGCCAGCAGTTCCCCTTATGGCTACACCTTC
abundance: few; v_gene: TRBV10-2; j_gene: TRBJ1-4; len: 16; d_gene: TRBD1; CDR3aa: CASRGGQGVTNEKLFF; CDR3nt: TGCGCCAGCAGAGGGGGACAGGGGGTCACTAATGAAAAACTGTTTTTT
abundance: medium-sized; v_gene: TRBV12-2; j_gene: TRBJ2-7; len: 16; d_gene: .; CDR3aa: CASRFRFGLAVYEQYF; CDR3nt: TGTGCAAGTCGCTTCCGCTTCGGACTAGCGGTTTACGAGCAGTACTTC
abundance: .; v_gene: TRBV27; j_gene: TRBJ2-5; len: 15; d_gene: TRBD1; CDR3aa: CASSFGGQVMETQYF; CDR3nt: TGTGCCAGCAGTTTTGGAGGACAGGTGATGGAGACCCAGTACTTC
abundance: .; v_gene: TRBV5-6; j_gene: TRBJ2-5; len: 14; d_gene: .; CDR3aa: CASSLGSSQETQYF; CDR3nt: TGTGCCAGCAGCTTGGGGAGTTCACAAGAGACCCAGTACTTC
abundance: .; v_gene: TRBV6-1; j_gene: TRBJ2-5; len: 15; d_gene: TRBD1; CDR3aa: CASSARGTGSETQYF; CDR3nt: TGTGCCAGCAGTGCGCGGGGGACAGGGAGTGAGACCCAGTACTTC
abundance: .; v_gene: TRBV2; j_gene: TRBJ1-2; len: 18; d_gene: .; CDR3aa: CASSEWQGPRVLNYGYTF; CDR3nt: TGTGCCAGCAGTGAATGGCAGGGCCCTAGAGTCTTGAACTATGGCTACACCTTC
abundance: few; v_gene: TRBV6-5; j_gene: TRBJ2-3; len: 14; d_gene: .; CDR3aa: CASSQTWQADTQYF; CDR3nt: TGTGCCAGCAGTCAGACTTGGCAAGCAGATACGCAGTATTTT
abundance: .; v_gene: TRBV15; j_gene: TRBJ1-4; len: 16; d_gene: .; CDR3aa: CATSPKGRALNEKLFF; CDR3nt: TGTGCCACCAGCCCAAAAGGCAGGGCCCTTAATGAAAAACTGTTTTTT
abundance: .; v_gene: TRBV7-3; j_gene: TRBJ2-1; len: 15; d_gene: .; CDR3aa: CASSLSGGIYNEQFF; CDR3nt: TGTGCCAGCAGCTTATCTGGCGGGATATACAATGAGCAGTTCTTC
abundance: few; v_gene: TRBV6-6; j_gene: TRBJ1-1; len: 14; d_gene: TRBD1; CDR3aa: CASRWTGEGTEAFF; CDR3nt: TGTGCCAGCAGGTGGACAGGGGAGGGCACTGAAGCTTTCTTT
abundance: .; v_gene: TRBV29-1; j_gene: TRBJ2-3; len: 16; d_gene: TRBD2; CDR3aa: CSARTSGRVSTDTQYF; CDR3nt: TGCAGCGCCAGGACTAGCGGGAGGGTATCGACAGATACGCAGTATTTT
abundance: .; v_gene: TRBV19; j_gene: TRBJ1-5; len: 14; d_gene: .; CDR3aa: CASNLQGYNQPQHF; CDR3nt: TGTGCCAGCAACTTACAGGGCTACAATCAGCCCCAGCATTTT
abundance: .; v_gene: TRBV4-1; j_gene: TRBJ2-7; len: 15; d_gene: .; CDR3aa: CASSQDGLAVYEQYF; CDR3nt: TGCGCCAGCAGCCAAGATGGTCTTGCAGTCTACGAGCAGTACTTC
abundance: .; v_gene: TRBV4-3; j_gene: TRBJ1-5; len: 14; d_gene: TRBD1; CDR3aa: CASSQLGQGQPQHF; CDR3nt: TGCGCCAGCAGCCAATTAGGACAGGGGCAGCCCCAGCATTTT
abundance: .; v_gene: TRBV18; j_gene: TRBJ2-1; len: 16; d_gene: TRBD2; CDR3aa: CASSQKLAGGYNEQFF; CDR3nt: TGTGCCAGCTCACAGAAACTAGCGGGGGGATACAATGAGCAGTTCTTC
abundance: .; v_gene: TRBV28; j_gene: TRBJ1-1; len: 12; d_gene: .; CDR3aa: CASSLLGGGAFF; CDR3nt: TGTGCCAGCAGTTTATTAGGGGGTGGAGCTTTCTTT